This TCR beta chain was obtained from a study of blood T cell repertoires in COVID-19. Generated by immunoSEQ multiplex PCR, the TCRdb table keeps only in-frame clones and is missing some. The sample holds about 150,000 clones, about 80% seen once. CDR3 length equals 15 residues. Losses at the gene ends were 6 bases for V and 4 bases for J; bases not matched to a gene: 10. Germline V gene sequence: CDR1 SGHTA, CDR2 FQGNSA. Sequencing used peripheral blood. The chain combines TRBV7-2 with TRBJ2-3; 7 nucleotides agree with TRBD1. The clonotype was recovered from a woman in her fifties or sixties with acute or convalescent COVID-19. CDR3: CASRPQGMRADTQYF. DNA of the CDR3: TGTGCCAGCAGGCCACAGGGGATGAGGGCAGATACGCAGTATTTT.